Presented here are 5 T cell receptor beta chains from one specimen sequenced in a study of blood T cell repertoires in COVID-19. Sequencing used immunoSEQ multiplex PCR; TCRdb keeps in-frame clones, though not all of them. The table lists 390,000 or so clones, 75% to 90% of them singletons. The sequencing input was PBMCs or T cells enriched from blood (not recorded which). The receptors were sampled from a woman between 45 and 60 years old who had recovered from COVID-19.

This sequence joins TRBV30 and TRBJ2-7, with TRBD1 matching over 11 bases. Germline assignment: CDR1 GTSNPN and CDR2 SVGIG (reference sequence). V dropped 1 base and J dropped 6; count of bases not matched to a gene: 2. The CDR3 length is 13 residues. The CDR3 DNA is TGTGCCTGGAGTGATGGGACAGGGGGCGAGCAGTACTTC. Translating it yields CAWSDGTGGEQYF.

This sequence joins TRBV6-5 and TRBJ1-4; the match to TRBD1 covers 10 bases. V lost 4 bases and J lost 5; bases outside the gene matches: 7. The CDR3 extends over 16 amino acids. Germline CDR1 MNHEY, CDR2 SVGAGI. CDR3 sequence reads: CASSSTKTGGNEKLFF. The CDR3 DNA is TGTGCCAGCAGTTCTACTAAGACAGGGGGCAATGAAAAACTGTTTTTT.

This rearrangement joins TRBV29-1 to TRBJ2-7, with TRBD2 matching 11 bases. The CDR3 is 12 residues long. The V segment lost 5 bases and the J segment 4 bases; nucleotides outside the gene matches: 1. The germline CDR1 and CDR2 sequences are SQVTM and ANQGSEA. The CDR3 sequence is CSVTSGGYEQYF. In DNA, the CDR3 is TGCAGCGTTACTAGCGGGGGATACGAGCAGTACTTC.

The rearrangement uses TRBV21-1 and TRBJ1-5; the listed D gene, TRBD1, was not tested against the DNA. TRBV21-1 is a known pseudogene. This CDR3 spans 15 amino acids. CDR3 residues: CASSKQGQINQPQHF. In nucleotides, the CDR3 is TGTGCCAGCAGCAAACAAGGACAGATAAATCAGCCCCAGCATTTT.

The chain employs TRBV30 and TRBJ1-1, with 7 nucleotides matching TRBD1. Germline V CDR1 and CDR2: GTSNPN, SVGIG (reference sequence). The CDR3 is made up of 14 amino acids. The V and J ends lost 0 bases and 4 bases, in that order; junction bases with no gene match: 5. For the CDR3, the DNA is TGTGCCTGGAGTGTAGGGGCAGGGGGCACTGAAGCTTTCTTT. Translation gives CAWSVGAGGTEAFF. Full variable domain (rest looked up from reference TRBV30 and TRBJ1-1): SQTIHQWPATLVQPVGSPLSLECTVEGTSNPNLYWYRQAAGRGLQLLFYSVGIGQISSEVPQNLSASRPQDRQFILSSKKLLLSDSGFYLCAWSVGAGGTEAFFGQGTRLTVV.